These 2 T cell receptor beta chains originate from one sample sequenced in a study of blood T cell repertoires in COVID-19. Measured with immunoSEQ multiplex PCR; TCRdb has only the in-frame clones, and not every one. The table shows approximately 100,000 clones, with around 90% occurring only once. The sequenced sample was peripheral blood. The source of these receptors is an older man with acute or convalescent COVID-19.

V usage is TRBV5-4 and J usage is TRBJ2-3, with TRBD2 identical over 11 bases. The CDR3 spans 16 residues. The V and J ends lost 4 bases and 4 bases, in that order; junction bases with no gene match: 8. Germline V gives CDR1 SGHNT, CDR2 YYREEE (reference sequence). The chain's CDR3 is CASSQLAGGRADTQYF. The CDR3 DNA sequence: TGTGCCAGCAGCCAATTAGCGGGGGGGCGCGCAGATACGCAGTATTTT.

The rearrangement links TRBV10-2 to TRBJ1-2; possibly TRBD1 for D (6 bases). The V end was cut by 2 bases, the J end by 2 bases, with 12 bases between. The CDR3 contains 15 residues. From germline, CDR1 is WSHSY and CDR2 SAAADI. DNA of the CDR3: TGCGCCAGCAGTGAGACCTCTACAGGGAACTATGGCTACACCTTC. It translates to CASSETSTGNYGYTF.